The clone carrying this TCR beta chain was recorded a few times. Its antigen remains unidentified. This entry comes from a study of spatial heterogeneity in lung cancer. Study summary: Combinations of a unique TCR and a UMI were tallied in raw reads, and on average each appeared more than ten times. Study results and caveats: Within tumors, counts of expanded alpha and beta TCRs tracked tumor mutation counts.

The CDR3 runs to 13 residues. Germline-derived CDR1 and CDR2 are LGHNA and YNFKEQ. The ends were cut back, 2 bases at V and 0 bases at J, with 2 bases in the middle. Every cDNA TCR molecule received its own unique molecular identifier. TCRdb re-called the 5' RACE reads with MiXCR, one entry per CDR3 protein. The sample carries over 8,000 distinct CDR3 sequences, over 7.5% recorded once. Regarding time point: sample taken at primary tumor resection. The donors were 72 patients with non-small cell lung cancer that was early-stage and untreated. Whole RNA, isolated from tumor, nontumor lung or frozen PBMC, was sequenced without prior sorting.

This receptor was obtained from a male donor with early-stage non-small cell lung cancer. The J gene is TRBJ1-5, the V gene TRBV4-2; no clear D gene. This specimen consisted of lung tumor tissue, obtained at surgery. The CDR3 nucleotides are TGTGCCAGCAGCCAAACTAGCAATCAGCCCCAGCATTTT. This encodes CASSQTSNQPQHF.